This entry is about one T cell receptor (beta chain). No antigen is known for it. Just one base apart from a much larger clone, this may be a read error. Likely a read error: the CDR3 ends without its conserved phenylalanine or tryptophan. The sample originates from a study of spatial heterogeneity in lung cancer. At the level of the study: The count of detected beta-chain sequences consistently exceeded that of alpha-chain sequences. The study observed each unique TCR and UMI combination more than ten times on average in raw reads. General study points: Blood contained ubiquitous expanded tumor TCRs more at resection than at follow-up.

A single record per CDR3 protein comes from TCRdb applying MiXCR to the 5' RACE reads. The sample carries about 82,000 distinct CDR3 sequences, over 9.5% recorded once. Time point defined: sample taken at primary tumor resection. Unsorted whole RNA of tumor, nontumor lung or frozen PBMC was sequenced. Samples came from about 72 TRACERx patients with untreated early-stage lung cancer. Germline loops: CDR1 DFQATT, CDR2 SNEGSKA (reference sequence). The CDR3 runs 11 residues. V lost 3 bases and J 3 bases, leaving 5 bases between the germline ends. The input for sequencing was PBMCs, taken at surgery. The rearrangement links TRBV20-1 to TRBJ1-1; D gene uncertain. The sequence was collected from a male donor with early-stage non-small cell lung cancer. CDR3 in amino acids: CSASLHTEAFL. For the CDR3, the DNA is TGCAGTGCTAGCTTGCACACTGAAGCTTTCCTT.